This TCR beta chain was identified in a study of CXCR3-negative and CXCR3-positive naive CD8 T cells. Study-level points and caveats: CXCR3-expressing naive cells carried TRB CDR3s more hydrophobic than those of CXCR3-negative naive cells.

5' RACE with UMI labels generated the TRB cDNA libraries. Reprocessing the 5' RACE reads, TCRdb reports a single entry for every CDR3 protein and omits DNA. The repertoire table contains tens of thousands of distinct CDR3 sequences. To note about this clonotype: Its antigen is not known.

Sequenced sample: naive CXCR3+ CD8+ T cells from blood. Subset in this sample: CD45RO-CCR7+CD27+CD95- naive CD8+ T cells expressing CXCR3 (TNR3+). The receptor comes from a human donor in good health. Some clones in this sample may be carry-over from other donors' samples.

This chain's CDR3 is CASTSGTSFLTGELFF. The chain recombines TRBV5-1 with TRBJ2-2; TCRdb's D call, TRBD2, is unchecked because there is no DNA. Per germline, CDR1 SGHRS and CDR2 YFSETQ. The CDR3 has 16 amino acids.